This is a list of T cell receptor beta chains from one sample in a study of blood T cell repertoires in COVID-19. Sequenced by immunoSEQ multiplex PCR; TCRdb stores in-frame clones only, minus some. The table has about 400,000 clones, 89% seen once. Source material: PBMCs or T cells enriched from blood (not recorded which). Receptors were obtained from a woman aged 25-40 years who had recovered from COVID-19. The CDR3 runs from the conserved cysteine through the conserved F or W. The order of the fields is CDR3 DNA, CDR3 protein, CDR3 length, D gene, V gene, clone size, J gene. A D gene is named only where the DNA matches it firmly. Size is stated for part of the rows, as once, few or many counts, or as a class when the clone is expanded.

TGTGCCAGCAATTGGGGACTAGCGGGAGACAATGAGCAGTTCTTC	CASNWGLAGDNEQFF	15	TRBD2	TRBV6-5	NA	TRBJ2-1
TGTGCCTGGACCAAGGGTCAGGGAACTGAAGCTTTCTTT	CAWTKGQGTEAFF	13	NA	TRBV30	NA	TRBJ1-1
TGTGCCAGCAGCTCTCTATCCTACGAGCAGTACTTC	CASSSLSYEQYF	12	NA	TRBV7-9	NA	TRBJ2-7
TGCGCCAGCAGCTTGGCAGGGTTGAGCTCCTACGAGCAGTACTTC	CASSLAGLSSYEQYF	15	NA	TRBV5-1	NA	TRBJ2-7
TGCGCCAGCAGCCCATCCGGGACAGGGGTGTCCTACGAGCAGTACTTC	CASSPSGTGVSYEQYF	16	TRBD1	TRBV4-1	once	TRBJ2-7
TGTGCCAGCAGTTCGAAAGGGACAGGGGAATCAGGCGAGCAGTACTTC	CASSSKGTGESGEQYF	16	TRBD1	TRBV11-2	NA	TRBJ2-7
TGTGCCAGCAGCTTAAACCCCTCCCCGGACACTGAAGCTTTCTTT	CASSLNPSPDTEAFF	15	NA	TRBV7-3	NA	TRBJ1-1
TGTGCCAGCAGTTTATCGATAACCGGGATTTATGGCTACACCTTC	CASSLSITGIYGYTF	15	NA	TRBV27	NA	TRBJ1-2
TGTGCCAGCAGTTCCACTTCCCCCTACGAGCAGTACTTC	CASSSTSPYEQYF	13	NA	TRBV28	NA	TRBJ2-7
TGTGCCAGCAGCTCTGAAACAGGGGGCCCTGAAGCTTTCTTT	CASSSETGGPEAFF	14	TRBD1	TRBV5-5	NA	TRBJ1-1
TGTGCCAGTAGTCGGACTAGCGGGACTGGGGCCAACGTCCTGACTTTC	CASSRTSGTGANVLTF	16	TRBD2	TRBV19	NA	TRBJ2-6
TGTGCCAGTAATTTGGTGGCCGGGCAGCCCCAGCATTTT	CASNLVAGQPQHF	13	NA	TRBV19	NA	TRBJ1-5
TGCGCCAGCAGCTTTACCGGGACAGGAGGAGAGACCCAGTACTTC	CASSFTGTGGETQYF	15	TRBD1	TRBV5-1	once	TRBJ2-5
TGTGCCAGCAGCCAGAGTAACAGGGTGACTAATGAAAAACTGTTTTTT	CASSQSNRVTNEKLFF	16	NA	TRBV4-2	NA	TRBJ1-4
TGTGCCAGCAGCGTAGGAGGCCCAGGGGATGGCTATGGCTACACCTTC	CASSVGGPGDGYGYTF	16	NA	TRBV9	NA	TRBJ1-2
TGTGCCAGCAGCTTAGGCGGGGAGGTCAATCAGCCCCAGCATTTT	CASSLGGEVNQPQHF	15	NA	TRBV7-3	NA	TRBJ1-5
TGTGCCAGCAGCCAAGGTCTTGCGGGGGCAGGCACTGAAGCTTTCTTT	CASSQGLAGAGTEAFF	16	NA	TRBV3-1/TRBV3-2	NA	TRBJ1-1
TGTGCCAGCAGTTACCCCCACATAGCGGGAGGGCGGACCTACGAGCAGTACTTC	CASSYPHIAGGRTYEQYF	18	TRBD2	TRBV6-2/TRBV6-3	NA	TRBJ2-7
TGTGCCAGTAGGGCAGGTGAGGGACTGGGTGAAGCTTTCTTT	CASRAGEGLGEAFF	14	NA	TRBV3-1/TRBV3-2	NA	TRBJ1-1
TGTGCTAGTGGTTTGGACTGGGGGACTAGCGGGATCCTCTCCTACGAGCAGTACTTC	CASGLDWGTSGILSYEQYF	19	TRBD2	TRBV12-5	NA	TRBJ2-7
TGTGCCAGCAGGGATCCCGGGACAGGGGCCTCAACTAATGAAAAACTGTTTTTT	CASRDPGTGASTNEKLFF	18	TRBD1	TRBV4-2	NA	TRBJ1-4
TGTGCCAGCAGCGTAGGATCGGTGTCGGACTATGGCTACACCTTC	CASSVGSVSDYGYTF	15	NA	TRBV9	NA	TRBJ1-2
TGTGCCAGCAGCAAAGGGGGACAGGTGCTCTCAAATGAGCAGTTCTTC	CASSKGGQVLSNEQFF	16	NA	TRBV21-1	NA	TRBJ2-1
TGTGCCAGCAGTTGGACTAGCGGGGGGGAGGGGAATGAGCAGTTCTTC	CASSWTSGGEGNEQFF	16	TRBD2	TRBV27	NA	TRBJ2-1
TGCGCCAGCAGCCAGACAGGGACGGACAGCACAGATACGCAGTATTTT	CASSQTGTDSTDTQYF	16	TRBD1	TRBV4-3	NA	TRBJ2-3
TGCGCCAGCAGCCAAGATCGGGGGGTTGGGTATGGCTACACCTTC	CASSQDRGVGYGYTF	15	NA	TRBV4-3	NA	TRBJ1-2
TGCGCCAGCAGCCCCCGAGGGGGCTTGAGGGGTGCAACTAATGAAAAACTGTTTTTT	CASSPRGGLRGATNEKLFF	19	TRBD1	TRBV5-1	NA	TRBJ1-4
TGTGCCAGCAGCCGGACTATAGACACCGGGGAGCTGTTTTTT	CASSRTIDTGELFF	14	NA	TRBV6-5	NA	TRBJ2-2
TGCGCCAAAACTATCCCCTCCCCGCCAATTGGTCAGCCCCAGCATTTT	CAKTIPSPPIGQPQHF	16	NA	TRBV5-1	NA	TRBJ1-5
TGTGCCAGCAGTAGACAGGGCTGGGACACTGAAGCTTTCTTT	CASSRQGWDTEAFF	14	TRBD1	TRBV6-5	NA	TRBJ1-1
TGTGCCAGCAGCTTAGGGGGGGGCACCGGGGAGCTGTTTTTT	CASSLGGGTGELFF	14	TRBD2	TRBV7-9	NA	TRBJ2-2
TGCGCCAGCAGCCGAACCTCCACAGGCTTGTACAACACTGAAGCTTTCTTT	CASSRTSTGLYNTEAFF	17	NA	TRBV5-1	NA	TRBJ1-1
TGTGCCAGCAACAAGAGACAGGGGAATCAGCCCCAGCATTTT	CASNKRQGNQPQHF	14	TRBD1	TRBV6-4	NA	TRBJ1-5
TGCGCCAGCAGTGAGATCAGACAGGGAGTCTACGAGCAGTACTTC	CASSEIRQGVYEQYF	15	TRBD1	TRBV10-2	NA	TRBJ2-7
TGCGCCAGCAGATACGACAGGGGGCAGGGAGGCTACACCTTC	CASRYDRGQGGYTF	14	TRBD1	TRBV4-1	NA	TRBJ1-2
TGTGCCAGCAGCTTACTAATGAACACCGGGGAGCTGTTTTTT	CASSLLMNTGELFF	14	NA	TRBV11-3	NA	TRBJ2-2
TGTGCCAGCAGCCTCACATCACGAGAGACCCAGTACTTC	CASSLTSRETQYF	13	NA	TRBV7-3	once	TRBJ2-5
TGCAGTGCTAGTGGGGCTAGCGGGAATTACGAGCAGTACTTC	CSASGASGNYEQYF	14	TRBD2	TRBV20-1	NA	TRBJ2-7
TGTGCCAGCAGTGAATACGGGGGGCGAAATTACGAGCAGTACTTC	CASSEYGGRNYEQYF	15	NA	TRBV6-1	NA	TRBJ2-7
TGTGCCAGCAGCCCCCCCGGAGGCAACACTGAAGCTTTCTTT	CASSPPGGNTEAFF	14	NA	TRBV9	NA	TRBJ1-1
TGTGCCAGCAGCGTAGGGTATCTTAACAGGGGGTCAAACTATGGCTACACCTTC	CASSVGYLNRGSNYGYTF	18	TRBD1	TRBV9	NA	TRBJ1-2
TGTGCCAGCTCACCCGTTAGCGGAAACTCCTACAATGAGCAGTTCTTC	CASSPVSGNSYNEQFF	16	NA	TRBV18	NA	TRBJ2-1
TGTGCCAGCAGCGTCAATGGGGCAGCCCGTGAGCAGTTCTTC	CASSVNGAAREQFF	14	NA	TRBV9	NA	TRBJ2-1
TGTGCCAGCAGCTTAGGTCAGGGGGATACTCAGCCCCAGCATTTT	CASSLGQGDTQPQHF	15	TRBD1	TRBV7-9	NA	TRBJ1-5
TGCGCCAGCAGTCAGAGGGGGCAACGTGTGATTAAAGTGAACACTGAAGCTTTCTTT	CASSQRGQRVIKVNTEAFF	19	TRBD1	TRBV23-1	many	TRBJ1-1
TGCGCCAGCAGTGAGTCAGGGGGCGCGCGAAAGGATGAGCAGTTCTTC	CASSESGGARKDEQFF	16	TRBD1	TRBV10-1	NA	TRBJ2-1
TGCGTCAGCACGCTACTTCCGGCGGCAGTGGACACCGGGGAGCTGTTTTTT	CVSTLLPAAVDTGELFF	17	NA	TRBV5-1	once	TRBJ2-2
TGTGCCAGCAGTTTTTACAGGGGGCTGGGGGGCTACACCTTC	CASSFYRGLGGYTF	14	TRBD1	TRBV28	NA	TRBJ1-2
TGTGCCAGCAGCTCCACGGGACAGATGAACACTGAAGCTTTCTTT	CASSSTGQMNTEAFF	15	TRBD1	TRBV11-1	NA	TRBJ1-1
TGTGCCAGCAGCTTACCTGTCAGCGGGCATGGCTACACCTTC	CASSLPVSGHGYTF	14	NA	TRBV7-2	once	TRBJ1-2
TGTGCCAGCAGCTTGGTCGCCAGGCCGGATTCACATGAAAAACTGTTTTTT	CASSLVARPDSHEKLFF	17	NA	TRBV5-8	NA	TRBJ1-4